One sample yielded the 5 T cell receptor beta chains listed below, sequenced in a study of shared clonotypes between healthy human individuals. CD45RO-negative, CCR7-positively selected cells formed the naive CD8 fraction, excluding terminally differentiated effector memory CD45RA+ cells. Method: immunoSEQ multiplex PCR; TCRdb's copy keeps in-frame clones and lacks some. The sample holds about 550,000 clones; roughly 96% are singletons and the top ten take about 0.11%. Material for sequencing was naive CD8+ T cells sorted from blood. The receptors were sampled from a young woman in good health.

V usage is TRBV29-1 and J usage is TRBJ2-1, with a possible D match to TRBD2 (6 bases). Germline CDR1 is SQVTM and CDR2 is ANQGSEA. Trimming removed 7 bases at V and 7 bases at J, with 17 bases between. The CDR3 consists of 13 residues. CDR3 protein: CSDWTGERNEQFF. The CDR3 region has the DNA TGCAGCGATTGGACGGGAGAACGTAATGAGCAGTTCTTC.

The J gene is TRBJ2-5, the V gene TRBV11-2, with 8 positions matching TRBD1. The CDR3 covers 13 residues. Germline-derived CDR1 and CDR2 are SGHAT and FQNNGV. V lost 5 bases and J lost 3; bases outside the gene matches: 2. The CDR3 loop is CASSPQGEETQYF. The CDR3 region has the DNA TGTGCCAGCAGCCCACAGGGGGAAGAGACCCAGTACTTC.

This clone appeared a single time. The chain recombines TRBV10-2 with TRBJ1-1; 9 nucleotides align to TRBD1. The CDR3 runs to 14 residues. In germline, CDR1 is WSHSY, CDR2 SAAADI. With V trimmed by 6 bases and J by 1 base, 3 bases remained unmatched. CDR3 loop: CASRDRGSNTEAFF. CDR3 DNA: TGCGCCAGCAGGGACAGGGGTTCGAACACTGAAGCTTTCTTT.

V and J are TRBV6-5 and TRBJ1-1, with D unresolved. With 7 bases removed from V and 3 bases from J, the gap between germline ends came to 6 bases. The germline V gene encodes CDR1 MNHEY and CDR2 SVGAGI. The CDR3 is made up of 11 amino acids. The CDR3 nucleotides read TGTGCCAGCAACAGAGACACTGAAGCTTTCTTT. Encoded protein: CASNRDTEAFF.

A remark on this clone: Other DNA sequences in the sample encode the same CDR3. The V gene is TRBV29-1, the J gene TRBJ2-3; 7 bases are shared with TRBD1. With 7 bases clipped from V and 1 base from J, the junction kept 5 bases outside the gene matches. This CDR3 contains 13 residues. Germline lookup yields CDR1 SQVTM and CDR2 ANQGSEA. CDR3 sequence: CSAAGGGTDTQYF. The CDR3, as DNA: TGCAGCGCTGCAGGGGGTGGCACAGATACGCAGTATTTT.